This T cell receptor (beta chain) stems from a study of T cell responses to AZD1222 COVID-19 vaccine. Study conclusions and caveats: Repertoire collection took place solely once the T cell response had peaked. Reportedly, close to half of spike-specific TCRs are directed against unmutated variant regions. CD4 TCRs covered the whole spike, strongest at regions 160-218 and 743-854.

Pooled samples include second doses given at about 4 or 12 weeks. Germline values: CDR1 LNHNV, CDR2 YYDKDF (reference sequence). Trimming removed 6 bases from V and 3 bases from J, with 13 bases in between. CDR3 length: 14 amino acids. Here immunoSEQ multiplex PCR was the method, and the copy in TCRdb shows in-frame clones only, minus some. The repertoire holds approximately 150,000 clones, with 90% to 95% as singletons. As regards this clone: The target antigen is unknown.

Source: peripheral blood, taken 28 days after the second AZD1222 dose. This receptor was identified in an adult who received the AZD1222 COVID-19 vaccine. This rearrangement joins TRBV15 to TRBJ2-3, with D uncertain. Here the CDR3 reads CATSRGMGTDTQYF. CDR3 nucleotide sequence: TGTGCCACCAGTCGAGGAATGGGGACAGATACGCAGTATTTT.